This section outlines one T cell receptor (beta chain) sequence together with its context. Its antigen remains undetermined. No base qualities exist here, and no much larger clone lies one base off it. Ends trimmed: V by 3 bases, J by 8 bases; bases unmatched to a gene: 9. For CDR1 and CDR2, the germline V gene lists LGHNA and YSLEER. Counted from cysteine to phenylalanine, this CDR3 has 15 amino acids. Just CDR3 DNA is preserved here, 45 bases in frame from base 1. Preparation of the library involved RT-PCR. The instrument was an Illumina HiSeq 2500. The public reads were reprocessed in TCRdb via fastp at Q25 and MiXCR, keeping in-frame beta chains. Duplicate CDR3 protein sequences are folded into a single record with the most common DNA and genes. Across this sample there are 750,000 to 850,000 distinct CDR3 sequences, with under 20% seen only once. Together, the top ten hold 11% of the sample. This sample stems from a study of response to subunit inactivated influenza vaccine (dated by TCRdb to the late 2010s). The study in broad terms: The study used deep quantitative T cell receptor repertoire profiling to track responses to a trivalent subunit inactivated influenza vaccine.

Overall study outcomes, separate from this receptor: The authors suggested that each seasonal influenza vaccination may recruit only a limited number of new T cells.

This specimen consisted of PBMCs from blood, obtained 4 to 6 days after vaccination. The TCR sequence derives from a man in his fifties who received an inactivated influenza vaccine. Donor details come from another sample of the same person, matched by shared clones. Recombination connected TRBV4-3 to TRBJ2-4; 8 bases in the middle match TRBD1. DNA sequence: TGCGCCAGCAGCCATCCCGGGACAGGAGGCGACATTCAGTACTTC. It translates as CASSHPGTGGDIQYF.